These 8 T cell receptor beta chains came from one sample sequenced in a study of blood T cells in healthy people across ages. Through a sample-barcoded 5' primer and a J-beta primer mix, a second PCR was run for about 6 to 12 cycles. Each CDR3 protein gets one entry after TCRdb re-called the 5' RACE reads with MiXCR. The data show roughly 2 million distinct CDR3 sequences, 40% to 55% seen once. Sequenced sample: blood. These receptors were obtained from a woman in her 40s in good health.

A few counts support this clonotype. The rearrangement joins TRBV6-5 to TRBJ2-5, with D perhaps given as TRBD1 or TRBD2 (5 bases each). CDR1 MNHEY and CDR2 SVGAGI come from the germline V gene. Trimming stripped 8 bases from V and 5 bases from J, with 21 bases between. CDR3 size: 15 residues. The CDR3: CASSTPTGLSETQYF. In DNA form, the CDR3 reads TGTGCCAGCTCCACCCCCACAGGACTTAGCGAGACCCAGTACTTC.

The chain combines TRBV25-1 with TRBJ1-6; D is unclear. The V gene's germline CDR1 is MGHDK and CDR2 SYGVNS. This CDR3 has 14 amino acids. V was shortened by 7 bases and J by 3 bases, with 10 bases between the two germline ends. The CDR3 is CASKPENYNSPLHF. CDR3 DNA: TGTGCCAGCAAACCAGAAAACTATAATTCACCCCTCCACTTT.

This clonotype was seen only a few times. The rearrangement uses TRBV12-3 or TRBV12-4 and TRBJ2-5, with D maybe TRBD2 (5 bases). This CDR3 contains 13 residues. The V gene lost 4 bases and the J gene lost 5 bases, with 11 bases spanning the gap. In DNA, the CDR3 is TGTGCCAGCAGTTACGGGGTTCGCGAGACCCAGTACTTC. This gives the protein CASSYGVRETQYF.

V and J are TRBV6-1 and TRBJ2-1, with TRBD2 identical over 10 bases. V dropped 4 bases and J dropped 0; count of bases not matched to a gene: 6. Germline CDR1 reads MNHNS; CDR2 reads SASEGT. CDR3 size: 17 residues. For the CDR3, the DNA is TGTGCCAGCAGTGGACTAGCGGGCGGGAGCTCCTACAATGAGCAGTTCTTC. Protein sequence: CASSGLAGGSSYNEQFF.

This clonotype has just a few counts. The CDR3 loop is CASSLAPGGYGYTF. The CDR3 nucleotides read TGTGCCAGCAGTTTGGCACCTGGGGGCTATGGCTACACCTTC. This chain uses TRBV28 with TRBJ1-2, with a weak D call TRBD1 (5 bases). V lost 3 bases and J 4 bases, leaving 12 bases between the germline ends. The CDR3 has 14 amino acids. Germline-derived CDR1 and CDR2 are MDHEN and SYDVKM.

The chain couples TRBV20-1 to TRBJ2-4; weak D call: TRBD2 (5 bases). Germline V lookup: CDR1 DFQATT, CDR2 SNEGSKA (reference sequence). V was pared by 1 base and J by 4 bases, with 11 bases between. The CDR3 has 14 residues. In DNA form, the CDR3 reads TGCAGTGCTAGAGTTCTGACGGGAAAAAACATTCAGTACTTC. Protein product: CSARVLTGKNIQYF.

This sequence joins TRBV5-5 and TRBJ1-1, with no clear D. The CDR3 is made up of 15 amino acids. Trimming took 0 bases from V and 10 from J, leaving 19 bases between them. Germline-derived CDR1 and CDR2 are SGHKS and YYEKEE (reference sequence). The CDR3 DNA reads as TGTGCCAGCAGCTTGGCCGACTCTAATCGGCGAGGAGCTTTCTTT. Amino acid sequence: CASSLADSNRRGAFF.

Of note for this clonotype: A junction boundary mismatches the germline segment, possibly from a read error. The chain links TRBV3-1 to TRBJ2-3, with 9 bases that match TRBD2. CDR3 length: 17 amino acids. Germline values: CDR1 LGHDT, CDR2 YNNKEL (reference sequence). The CDR3 DNA sequence: TGCGCCAGCAGCCAAGATTTGCTAGCGGGGTCCACAGATACGCAGTATTTT. Encoded protein: CASSQDLLAGSTDTQYF.